The T cell receptor beta chain described here comes from a study of neoadjuvant anti-PD-1 for oral cavity cancer. Generated by immunoSEQ multiplex PCR, the TCRdb table keeps only in-frame clones and is missing some. Of under 5,500 clones listed, over 45% are singletons. Stage II-IVA oral cavity squamous cell carcinoma was new and untreated by systemic or radiation therapy. Cohort: HPV-negative, locally advanced oral cavity squamous cell carcinoma patients. The CDR3 is 14 residues long. From germline, CDR1 is SGHDT and CDR2 YYEEEE. Germline trimming cut 4 bases from V and 9 bases from J; bases unmatched to any gene: 12.

This specimen was tumor tissue, taken before nivolumab (anti-PD-1) treatment. The chain couples TRBV5-6 to TRBJ2-7, with TRBD1 identical over 8 bases. The sequence came from a person aged 40 to 85 with oral cavity squamous cell carcinoma. CDR3 sequence: CASSLGTGPFGQYF. As DNA, the CDR3 is TGTGCCAGCAGCCTCGGGACAGGCCCATTTGGGCAGTACTTC.